These 15 T cell receptor beta chains were all obtained from the same sample, sequenced in a study of response to subunit inactivated influenza vaccine. MiXCR, run by TCRdb on the RT-PCR reads, gives a single entry per CDR3 protein. The sample has about 540,000 distinct CDR3 sequences, less than 25% seen once; the top ten hold 2.5% to 3.5%. These same data were also listed under a study on T cells expressing NK-cell markers. In that study: Libraries used 5'RACE template switching adding universal primer site and UMIs.

Sequenced material: CD4+ T cells sorted from PBMCs, taken roughly 12 days after vaccination. Receptors were obtained from a man aged 45-65 years who received an inactivated influenza vaccine.

V gene TRBV4-3 combines with J gene TRBJ2-7; tentatively, D is TRBD1 (6 bases). Trimming took 4 bases from V and 2 from J, leaving 15 bases between them. This CDR3 comprises 15 residues. In germline, CDR1 is LGHNA, CDR2 YSLEER. The CDR3 nucleotides are TGCGCCAGCAGCCGCCTACCCGGGACAACCTACGAGCAGTACTTC. Protein: CASSRLPGTTYEQYF.

As to this clonotype: At one end, the junction sequence differs from germline, possibly due to a read error. The J gene is TRBJ2-5, the V gene TRBV20-1; 10 positions match TRBD2. Germline V lookup: CDR1 DFQATT, CDR2 SNEGSKA (reference sequence). The CDR3 spans 15 residues. Written as DNA, the CDR3 is TGCAGTGCTGGAGATAGCGGGGGGATCCAAGAGACCCAGTACTTC. It encodes CSAGDSGGIQETQYF.

This clonotype was detected only a few times. The genes are TRBV3-1 and TRBJ1-3; D unclear. Per germline, CDR1 LGHDT and CDR2 YNNKEL (reference sequence). The CDR3 has 12 amino acids. Deletions cut 9 bases from V and 2 bases from J, with 8 bases between. The CDR3 nucleotides are TGTGCCAGTACGGAGGCTGGAAACACCATATATTTT. This sequence encodes CASTEAGNTIYF.

In this sample, this clonotype turned up a few times. Mismatch with germline at one junction end may stem from a read error. This chain uses TRBV15 with TRBJ2-4, with D possibly being TRBD1 (5 bases). The length of the CDR3 is 18 residues. CDR1 and CDR2 from the germline V gene are LNHNV and YYDKDF (reference sequence). The CDR3 region is CATTRDLNRKLAKNIQYF. Here the CDR3 DNA reads TGTGCCACCACCAGAGACCTCAACAGGAAGCTAGCCAAAAACATTCAGTACTTC. Full variable domain (outside the CDR3, taken from reference TRBV15 and TRBJ2-4): DAMVIQNPRYQVTQFGKPVTLSCSQTLNHNVMYWYQQKSSQAPKLLFHYYDKDFNNEADTPDNFQSRRPNTSFCFLDIRSPGLGDTAMYLCATTRDLNRKLAKNIQYFGAGTRLSVL.

The genes are TRBV4-2 and TRBJ2-5; D is unclear. Germline CDR1 and CDR2: LGHNA and YNFKEQ. The ends were cut back, 0 bases at V and 1 base at J, with 9 bases in the middle. The CDR3 is 15 residues long. The CDR3 is CASSQDGGFQETQYF. Written as DNA, the CDR3 is TGTGCCAGCAGCCAAGATGGCGGATTCCAAGAGACCCAGTACTTC.

This clonotype was picked up a small number of times. This chain links TRBV4-2 with TRBJ2-1; TRBD2 matches 11 bases. Trimming at V came to 3 bases and at J to 4 bases, leaving 2 bases not matched to a gene. The CDR3 is made up of 15 amino acids. CDR1 and CDR2 from the germline V gene are LGHNA and YNFKEQ. DNA of the CDR3: TGTGCCAGCAGCCACGGGACTAGCGGATACAATGAGCAGTTCTTC. It specifies CASSHGTSGYNEQFF.

The chain uses TRBV7-6 and TRBJ2-1; tentatively, D is TRBD2 (6 bases). CDR1 is SGHVS and CDR2 is FNYEAQ in the germline V gene. The CDR3 consists of 16 residues. The V and J ends lost 0 bases and 4 bases respectively, with 13 bases between them. The CDR3 region has the DNA TGTGCCAGCAGCTTAGCTTGGCGGGATGCTTACAATGAGCAGTTCTTC. Translation: CASSLAWRDAYNEQFF.

This clonotype has just a few counts. The chain has TRBV6-1 and TRBJ1-2, with unresolved D. The CDR3 runs to 11 residues. The germline V and J ends were trimmed by 8 bases and 10 bases, with 14 bases remaining between them. CDR1 and CDR2 (germline): MNHNS, SASEGT. CDR3 in amino acids: CASALMGYYTF. The CDR3 coding sequence is TGTGCCAGCGCCCTGATGGGGTACTACACCTTC.

Here the CDR3 reads CSARQGARVLEQYF. DNA for the CDR3: TGCAGTGCTAGACAGGGGGCGCGGGTTCTCGAGCAGTACTTC. The chain joins TRBV20-1 to TRBJ2-7; 8 bases are shared with TRBD1. The CDR3 length is 14 residues. Germline loops: CDR1 DFQATT, CDR2 SNEGSKA (reference sequence). V dropped 2 bases and J dropped 6; count of bases not matched to a gene: 9.

The chain uses TRBV12-3 or TRBV12-4 and TRBJ2-7, with 8 positions matching TRBD1. There are 17 residues in the CDR3. The junction had 12 bases not matched to a gene; V was cut back by 3 bases and J by 2 bases. Here the CDR3 reads CASSFEQTGTGTYEQYF. The CDR3 DNA is TGTGCCAGCAGTTTCGAACAAACCGGGACAGGAACCTACGAGCAGTACTTC.

CDR3 region: CASSLNQGTPLQYF. CDR3 nucleotide sequence: TGTGCCAGCAGCTTGAACCAGGGAACCCCCTTGCAGTACTTC. The chain joins TRBV7-2 to TRBJ2-7; maybe TRBD1 (5 bases). This CDR3 contains 14 residues. V lost 3 bases to trimming and J lost 9 bases, with 18 bases between them. The germline gives CDR1 SGHTA, CDR2 FQGNSA.

This clonotype was seen a handful of times. DNA of the CDR3: TGTGCCAGCAGCTGGGACAAGGGTATGGGAAGCCAAGAGACCCAGTACTTC. Its translation is CASSWDKGMGSQETQYF. This sequence joins TRBV7-2 and TRBJ2-5, with TRBD1 as a possible D gene (6 bases). V was cut by 4 bases and J by 1 base, with 19 bases left in between. The germline V gene has CDR1 SGHTA and CDR2 FQGNSA. The CDR3 sequence is 17 residues long.

The chain carries TRBV28 and TRBJ1-1; D possibly corresponds to TRBD1 (5 bases). The CDR3 sequence is 19 residues long. The V gene's germline CDR1 is MDHEN and CDR2 SYDVKM. Trimming removed 6 bases at V and 1 base at J, with 27 bases between. The CDR3 region has the DNA TGTGCCAGCAGCCTCAGCCGAACGGGACTCCTGGAGCAGAACACTGAAGCTTTCTTT. Its protein product is CASSLSRTGLLEQNTEAFF. Full variable domain (outside the CDR3, taken from reference TRBV28 and TRBJ1-1): DVKVTQSSRYLVKRTGEKVFLECVQDMDHENMFWYRQDPGLGLRLIYFSYDVKMKEKGDIPEGYSVSREKKERFSLILESASTNQTSMYLCASSLSRTGLLEQNTEAFFGQGTRLTVV.

The rearrangement joins TRBV20-1 to TRBJ1-5; D might be TRBD1 (6 bases). The CDR3 consists of 14 residues. The germline V and J ends were trimmed by 6 bases and 6 bases, with 18 bases remaining between them. CDR1 is DFQATT, CDR2 SNEGSKA, per germline (reference sequence). For the CDR3, the DNA is TGCAGTGCCAGGGAGGGGGTAGGCAGTCAGCCCCAGCATTTT. As protein: CSAREGVGSQPQHF.

V gene TRBV11-2 combines with J gene TRBJ2-1; 16 nucleotides align to TRBD2. V lost 0 bases and J lost 2; bases outside the gene matches: 7. Germline V gene lookup returns CDR1 SGHAT and CDR2 FQNNGV. The CDR3 loop spans 20 amino acids. The DNA for the CDR3 is TGTGCCAGCAGCTTAGAGCAGGGACTAGCGGGGGGGTGGCCCTACAATGAGCAGTTCTTC. It yields the protein CASSLEQGLAGGWPYNEQFF.